This T cell receptor (beta chain) was observed in a study of CD8 T cells in Susac syndrome (dated by TCRdb to about 2019). Background on the whole study: Of the Susac syndrome patients who were sequenced, fewer than ten were in clinical remission while about six had clinically active disease. At blood withdrawal, Susac syndrome patients were therapy-naive, treated with corticosteroids (with IVIg additionally given to some), or treated with IVIg alone. Whether CD8+ T cell activation and differentiation in Susac syndrome was antigen driven was tested using repertoire sequencing. The research as a whole found: No clonal expansion was detected in the CD4+ T cell repertoire of Susac syndrome patients. The number of individuals in the TCR sequencing and HLA analysis was recognized as being relatively small.

Concerning this clonotype: It has no known antigen specificity. No clone much larger than this one lies a single base away; base qualities are absent.

Peripheral blood CD8+ and CD4+ T cells from healthy donors, Susac syndrome patients and multiple sclerosis patients were profiled using high-throughput TCR beta sequencing. The Susac syndrome patients fulfilled recently defined diagnostic criteria for either definite or probable disease. Bulk CD8+ and CD4+ T cells were purified magnetically by negative isolation, whereas CD8+ TEMRA cells were enriched by FACS. Blood was drawn into EDTA tubes, processed within 24 hours, and PBMCs were isolated by density gradient centrifugation. PBMCs intended for TCR sequencing were cryopreserved in liquid nitrogen and were subsequently thawed in a 37 degrees C water bath. A purity of at least 90% was achieved for sorted or isolated CD4+, CD8+ and CD8+ TEMRA cells. The CDR3, cysteine through phenylalanine, is 19 amino acids long. The only DNA kept is the CDR3, 57 bases in frame from the first base. RNA was extracted using the RNeasy kit, and roughly 0.45 to 1 ug of the RNA was reverse transcribed with random hexamers. TCR beta CDR3 regions were amplified with the immunoSEQ multiplex PCR assay covering 54 Vbeta and 13 Jbeta segments. To correct PCR amplification bias, a synthetic template baseline was used for both primer optimization and computational correction. The authors processed their data as follows. Reads were annotated to V, D and J genes according to IMGT and were analyzed with immunoSEQ Analyzer, with only productive sequences retained. To calculate clonality, Shannon entropy was normalized by log2 of the number of productive unique sequences and then subtracted from one. For each patient and control, public and private clones were evaluated within the 100 most prevalent clones. Susac-specific clones were defined as absent from healthy and MS cohorts, roughly 1,100 published viral clones and other ImmuneACCESS disease sequences. The public sequencing data were trimmed at Q25 with fastp and processed into clonotypes with MiXCR by TCRdb, which kept only in-frame beta chains. Every CDR3 protein is listed once, alongside the most common genes and DNA of its rows. The V and J calls follow TCRdb's processing rather than the paper's. This sample comprises over 140,000 distinct CDR3 sequences, approximately 95% of them detected only once. The top ten clonotypes cover about 0.14% of the sample.

Sequencing used CD4+ T cells from PBMCs. This sequence was found in a human donor with Susac syndrome. The sequence links TRBV21-1 to TRBJ2-5; TRBD1 was called by the table and not checked on the DNA. TRBV21-1 is described as a pseudogene. The encoded CDR3 is CASSKGRGVARGRQETQYF. The sequenced DNA: TGTGCCAGCAGCAAAGGAAGGGGGGTAGCGCGGGGGCGCCAAGAGACCCAGTACTTC.